This T cell receptor (beta chain) was captured in a study of blood T cell repertoires in COVID-19. The CDR3 contains 15 residues. V shed 0 bases and J shed 1 base, with 8 bases lying between them. Germline V gene sequence: CDR1 SGDLS, CDR2 YYNGEE. Assay: immunoSEQ multiplex PCR; the TCRdb copy retains only in-frame clones and omits some. The data show hundreds of thousands of clones, around four fifths seen once. Concerning this clone: The same CDR3 is also encoded by other DNA sequences in this sample.

Sequencing was done on a sample of peripheral blood. J is TRBJ1-5 and V is TRBV9; TRBD1 might be the D (5 bases). This sequence was found in a woman aged 55-70 years with active or convalescent COVID-19. In nucleotides, the CDR3 is TGTGCCAGCAGCGTAGGGGAGGGGAGCAATCAGCCCCAGCATTTT. This gives the protein CASSVGEGSNQPQHF.